Listed below are T cell receptor beta chains from one sample, sequenced in a study of blood T cell repertoires in COVID-19. The method was immunoSEQ multiplex PCR; TCRdb's version includes in-frame clones alone and lacks a portion of them. Of roughly 170,000 clones listed, approximately 84% are singletons. Sample: peripheral blood. The origin of the receptors is a human donor in a cohort sampled during active COVID-19. Each CDR3 is given with its conserved first and last residue. Fields, in order: J gene, V gene, D gene, clone size, CDR3 protein, CDR3 DNA. The D gene is left open where the match is weak. Only some rows state a clone size, as once, few, many or a class for expanded clones.

j_gene: TRBJ2-7
v_gene: TRBV18
d_gene: NA
abundance: NA
CDR3aa: CASSPTQGTYEQYF
CDR3nt: TGTGCCAGCTCACCGACACAGGGAACCTACGAGCAGTACTTC

j_gene: TRBJ1-1
v_gene: TRBV2
d_gene: NA
abundance: NA
CDR3aa: CASSVTLPGTEAFF
CDR3nt: TGTGCCAGCAGTGTGACCCTCCCGGGCACTGAAGCTTTCTTT

j_gene: TRBJ1-2
v_gene: TRBV27
d_gene: TRBD1
abundance: NA
CDR3aa: CASSRTGGVGYTF
CDR3nt: TGTGCCAGCAGTAGGACAGGGGGCGTCGGCTACACCTTC

j_gene: TRBJ1-4
v_gene: TRBV7-9
d_gene: NA
abundance: few
CDR3aa: CASSLGGDGNEKLFF
CDR3nt: TGTGCCAGCAGCTTAGGGGGAGACGGTAATGAAAAACTGTTTTTT

j_gene: TRBJ1-1
v_gene: TRBV11-2
d_gene: NA
abundance: few
CDR3aa: CASSPGMNTEAFF
CDR3nt: TGTGCCAGCAGCCCGGGGATGAACACTGAAGCTTTCTTT

j_gene: TRBJ1-5
v_gene: TRBV7-2
d_gene: TRBD1
abundance: NA
CDR3aa: CASSSDRSQPQHF
CDR3nt: TGTGCCAGCAGCTCGGACAGGTCCCAGCCCCAGCATTTT

j_gene: TRBJ2-4
v_gene: TRBV9
d_gene: TRBD1
abundance: NA
CDR3aa: CASSVDDRGPIAKNIQYF
CDR3nt: TGTGCCAGCAGCGTAGACGACAGGGGACCGATAGCCAAAAACATTCAGTACTTC

j_gene: TRBJ1-1
v_gene: TRBV30
d_gene: NA
abundance: NA
CDR3aa: CAWSAAYGGSHTEAFF
CDR3nt: TGTGCCTGGAGTGCCGCTTACGGGGGGTCACACACTGAAGCTTTCTTT

j_gene: TRBJ2-7
v_gene: TRBV6-5
d_gene: NA
abundance: NA
CDR3aa: CASKDRGAGAYEQYF
CDR3nt: TGTGCCAGCAAGGATCGGGGAGCCGGAGCCTACGAGCAGTACTTC

j_gene: TRBJ1-1
v_gene: TRBV4-1
d_gene: TRBD1
abundance: NA
CDR3aa: CASSQGQGMNTEAFF
CDR3nt: TGCGCCAGCAGCCAAGGACAGGGGATGAACACTGAAGCTTTCTTT

j_gene: TRBJ2-7
v_gene: TRBV30
d_gene: TRBD1
abundance: NA
CDR3aa: CAWSGYRGQTYEQYF
CDR3nt: TGTGCCTGGAGTGGCTACAGGGGCCAGACCTACGAGCAGTACTTC

j_gene: TRBJ2-5
v_gene: TRBV9
d_gene: TRBD1
abundance: NA
CDR3aa: CASSAGQEETQYF
CDR3nt: TGTGCCAGCAGCGCGGGACAGGAGGAGACCCAGTACTTC

j_gene: TRBJ1-6
v_gene: TRBV7-2
d_gene: TRBD1
abundance: NA
CDR3aa: CASSLGSDRGYSPLHF
CDR3nt: TGTGCCAGCAGCTTAGGGTCGGACAGGGGGTATTCACCCCTCCACTTT

j_gene: TRBJ2-5
v_gene: TRBV19
d_gene: TRBD1
abundance: NA
CDR3aa: CASSKDRTQETQYF
CDR3nt: TGTGCCAGTAGTAAGGACAGGACCCAAGAGACCCAGTACTTC

j_gene: TRBJ2-7
v_gene: TRBV5-1
d_gene: NA
abundance: NA
CDR3aa: CASSLVGGEQYF
CDR3nt: TGCGCCAGCAGCTTGGTGGGGGGCGAGCAGTACTTC

j_gene: TRBJ2-3
v_gene: TRBV9
d_gene: TRBD2
abundance: NA
CDR3aa: CASSVASGNDLGTDTQYF
CDR3nt: TGTGCCAGCAGCGTAGCTAGCGGGAACGATCTTGGCACAGATACGCAGTATTTT

j_gene: TRBJ2-1
v_gene: TRBV29-1
d_gene: TRBD1
abundance: NA
CDR3aa: CSVRTPRLRTGGFGNEQFF
CDR3nt: TGCAGCGTTCGGACCCCACGACTCCGGACAGGGGGCTTCGGCAATGAGCAGTTCTTC

j_gene: TRBJ1-2
v_gene: TRBV20-1
d_gene: TRBD1
abundance: NA
CDR3aa: CSASTDRAAPYGYTF
CDR3nt: TGCAGTGCTAGTACAGACAGGGCGGCTCCCTATGGCTACACCTTC

j_gene: TRBJ1-1
v_gene: TRBV3-1/TRBV3-2
d_gene: NA
abundance: NA
CDR3aa: CASSQGGPEAFF
CDR3nt: TGTGCCAGCAGCCAGGGGGGGCCTGAAGCTTTCTTT

j_gene: TRBJ2-5
v_gene: TRBV6-1
d_gene: TRBD2
abundance: NA
CDR3aa: CASSDPSSGGNVPQETQYF
CDR3nt: TGTGCCAGCAGTGACCCCTCTAGCGGGGGGAACGTCCCTCAAGAGACCCAGTACTTC

j_gene: TRBJ2-2
v_gene: TRBV7-9
d_gene: NA
abundance: NA
CDR3aa: CASSPGVNTGELFF
CDR3nt: TGTGCCAGCAGCCCGGGAGTGAACACCGGGGAGCTGTTTTTT

j_gene: TRBJ1-2
v_gene: TRBV11-3
d_gene: NA
abundance: NA
CDR3aa: CASSLDRKTAYGYTF
CDR3nt: TGTGCCAGCAGCTTAGATCGAAAGACAGCGTATGGCTACACCTTC

j_gene: TRBJ2-5
v_gene: TRBV27
d_gene: TRBD2
abundance: once
CDR3aa: CASSSSGGFQETQYF
CDR3nt: TGTGCCAGCAGCTCTAGCGGGGGATTCCAAGAGACCCAGTACTTC

j_gene: TRBJ2-7
v_gene: TRBV2
d_gene: TRBD1
abundance: many
CDR3aa: CASSVPMDRPYEQYF
CDR3nt: TGTGCCAGCAGTGTCCCGATGGACAGGCCCTACGAGCAGTACTTC

j_gene: TRBJ2-2
v_gene: TRBV3-1/TRBV3-2
d_gene: NA
abundance: NA
CDR3aa: CASRPSGAGELFF
CDR3nt: TGTGCCAGCAGGCCTTCCGGGGCCGGGGAGCTGTTTTTT

j_gene: TRBJ1-2
v_gene: TRBV7-9
d_gene: TRBD1
abundance: few
CDR3aa: CASTSGQENYGYTF
CDR3nt: TGTGCCAGCACCTCGGGACAGGAGAACTATGGCTACACCTTC

j_gene: TRBJ1-5
v_gene: TRBV30
d_gene: TRBD1
abundance: NA
CDR3aa: CAWGPGQGLSNQPQHF
CDR3nt: TGTGCCTGGGGTCCGGGACAGGGGCTATCCAATCAGCCCCAGCATTTT

j_gene: TRBJ2-7
v_gene: TRBV5-6
d_gene: TRBD1
abundance: few
CDR3aa: CASSPGTVVGEQYF
CDR3nt: TGTGCCAGCAGCCCAGGGACAGTTGTGGGGGAGCAGTACTTC

j_gene: TRBJ1-5
v_gene: TRBV5-6
d_gene: NA
abundance: NA
CDR3aa: CASSLGTGSSNQPQHF
CDR3nt: TGTGCCAGCAGCTTGGGTACAGGTTCTAGCAATCAGCCCCAGCATTTT

j_gene: TRBJ1-3
v_gene: TRBV2
d_gene: NA
abundance: NA
CDR3aa: CASRGGRLSSGNTIYF
CDR3nt: TGTGCCAGCAGGGGGGGGCGGTTGAGCTCTGGAAACACCATATATTTT